Listed here are 6 T cell receptor beta chains from one sample, sequenced in a study of metastatic and nonmetastatic thyroid tumors. TCRdb re-processed the PCR reads through MiXCR. The table lists around 46,000 clones, 22% of them singletons. Thyroid surgery was preceded by no treatment in any patient. Sequencing used blood. The receptors were sampled from a male donor with papillary thyroid cancer or a benign thyroid nodule (not recorded which). Some clones in this sample may be carry-over from other donors' samples.

The gene calls are TRBV6-1 and TRBJ1-5, with D possibly matching TRBD1 (5 bases). Trimming cost V 0 bases and J 5 bases, with 5 bases left between them. The CDR3 spans 13 residues. Germline loops: CDR1 MNHNS, CDR2 SASEGT. The CDR3 here is CASSEAGHQPQHF. CDR3 nucleotide sequence: TGTGCCAGCAGTGAAGCGGGACATCAGCCCCAGCATTTT.

Ten or more counts support this clone. The chain links TRBV6-1 to TRBJ1-1; tentatively, D is TRBD1 (6 bases). Germline V gene lookup returns CDR1 MNHNS and CDR2 SASEGT. Deletions cut 7 bases from V and 3 bases from J, with 15 bases between. The CDR3 is 14 amino acids. The CDR3 DNA is TGTGCCAGCATCTCGTCTGGGGGGCACACTGAAGCTTTCTTT. Translated, it gives CASISSGGHTEAFF.

In this sample, this clone turned up many times. The V gene is TRBV19, the J gene TRBJ1-1; D may be TRBD1 (5 bases). The CDR3 has 13 amino acids. The germline V gene has CDR1 LNHDA and CDR2 SQIVND (reference sequence). The V and J ends lost 3 bases and 7 bases respectively, with 12 bases between them. CDR3: CASSIFEGYEAFF. The CDR3 DNA reads TGTGCCAGTAGTATTTTTGAGGGGTATGAAGCTTTCTTT.

With regard to this clone: One base away lies a much larger clone, so this may be a sequencing read error. This chain links TRBV5-1 with TRBJ2-1, with 10 bases identical to TRBD2. The CDR3 runs to 15 residues. Germline V lookup: CDR1 SGHRS, CDR2 YFSETQ. As DNA, the CDR3 is TGCGCCAGCATCTTGGTGGCTAGCGGGAGTAATGAGCAGTTCTTC. As protein: CASILVASGSNEQFF.

This clone was counted many times. This rearrangement joins TRBV6-5 to TRBJ2-2, with TRBD1 as a possible D gene (5 bases). With 2 bases removed from V and 4 bases from J, the gap between germline ends came to 14 bases. The CDR3 totals 16 residues. Per germline, CDR1 MNHEY and CDR2 SVGAGI. The CDR3 DNA reads as TGTGCCAGCAGTTACGGGTTTTCAGACAGCACCGGGGAGCTGTTTTTT. It encodes CASSYGFSDSTGELFF.

This chain links TRBV5-1 with TRBJ1-4; weak D call: TRBD1 (5 bases). The CDR3 contains 14 residues. Germline values: CDR1 SGHRS, CDR2 YFSETQ. V was shortened by 2 bases and J by 8 bases, with 13 bases between the two germline ends. The CDR3 nucleotides read TGCGCCAGCAGCTTTTGGGCCCGGGGGGAAAAACTGTTTTTT. This translates into CASSFWARGEKLFF.